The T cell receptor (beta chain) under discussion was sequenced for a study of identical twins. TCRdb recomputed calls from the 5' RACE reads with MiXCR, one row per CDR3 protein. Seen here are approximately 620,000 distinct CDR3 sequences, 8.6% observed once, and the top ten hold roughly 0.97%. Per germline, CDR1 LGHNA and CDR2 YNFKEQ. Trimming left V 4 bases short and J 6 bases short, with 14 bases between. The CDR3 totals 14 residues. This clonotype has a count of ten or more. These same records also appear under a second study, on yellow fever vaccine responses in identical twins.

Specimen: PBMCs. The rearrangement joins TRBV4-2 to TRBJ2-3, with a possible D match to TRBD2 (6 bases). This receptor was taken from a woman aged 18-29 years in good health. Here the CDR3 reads CASSPDGGKDTQYF. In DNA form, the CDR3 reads TGTGCCAGCAGCCCGGATGGGGGGAAGGATACGCAGTATTTT.